The rows below give T cell receptor beta chains drawn from one sample of a study of cytomegalovirus exposure and HLA in healthy donors. Clones were read by immunoSEQ multiplex PCR, and TCRdb kept only the in-frame ones, dropping some. The top ten hold roughly 30% of the sample, which has roughly 120,000 clones, around four fifths seen once. The sample taken for sequencing was PBMCs. These receptors were taken from a man in his sixties in good health and CMV-seropositive. CDR3s include the opening cysteine and the closing phenylalanine or tryptophan. D genes are given only for firm matches. Only some rows state a clone size, as once, few, many or a class for expanded clones.

clone_size j_call d_call v_call cdr3_nt cdr3_aa
few TRBJ2-1 NA TRBV9 TGTGCCAGCAGCGTAGGGCGGGGTAGCAATGAGCAGTTCTTC CASSVGRGSNEQFF
NA TRBJ2-2 NA TRBV10-2 TGCGCCAGCAGTGATGGACTAACGAACACCGGGGAGCTGTTTTTT CASSDGLTNTGELFF
few TRBJ2-1 TRBD1 TRBV6-5 TGTGCCAGCAGGGGACAGGTCGATGAGCAGTTCTTC CASRGQVDEQFF
NA TRBJ2-2 NA TRBV5-1 TGCGCCAGCAGCTCAGATCCCGTGGGGAGTACCACCGGGGAGCTGTTTTTT CASSSDPVGSTTGELFF
NA TRBJ2-7 NA TRBV19 TGTGCCAGTAGTCCTCGTCCGGACACCTACGAGCAGTACTTC CASSPRPDTYEQYF
NA TRBJ1-2 TRBD1 TRBV28 TGTGCCAGCAGGGGACAGTCTGGTGGCTACACCTTC CASRGQSGGYTF
NA TRBJ1-2 TRBD1 TRBV18 TGTGCCAGCTCACCAACGGGGACAGCCTATGGCTACACCTTC CASSPTGTAYGYTF
once TRBJ2-7 NA TRBV10-2 TGCGCCAGTCAGGGGAGCTCCTACGAGCAGTACTTC CASQGSSYEQYF
NA TRBJ1-5 NA TRBV6-1 TGCGGGAGTAAGACAGATATCTCTTCCCAACCCCAGCATTTT CGSKTDISSQPQHF
NA TRBJ2-1 NA TRBV2 TGTGCCAGCAGCGTTCTCAATGAGCAGTTCTTC CASSVLNEQFF
NA TRBJ2-1 TRBD2 TRBV10-3 TGTGCCATCAGTGAGTCGCCTAGCGGGGAGAGGGGTGAGCAGTTCTTC CAISESPSGERGEQFF
NA TRBJ1-4 TRBD1 TRBV5-1 TGCGCCACCTCACAGGGGACAGGGCATAATGAAAAACTGTTTTTT CATSQGTGHNEKLFF
NA TRBJ2-7 TRBD1 TRBV5-7 TGTGCCAGCAGCCGCCTCGGGACAGGTGGGTACGAGCAGTACTTC CASSRLGTGGYEQYF
once TRBJ2-1 NA TRBV9 TGTGCCAGCAGCGTAAGGGGGGGCATTTACAATGAGCAGTTCTTC CASSVRGGIYNEQFF
NA TRBJ2-1 NA TRBV5-1 TGCGCCAGCAGCTTGGCTGGGGGAGGCTCCTACAATGAGCAGTTCTTC CASSLAGGGSYNEQFF
NA TRBJ1-5 NA TRBV28 TGTGCCAGCAGCCGTTCGGAGGAGCCCCAGCATTTT CASSRSEEPQHF
NA TRBJ1-1 NA TRBV29-1 TGCAGCGCGGATGGGAGTGGGAAAGAAGCTTTCTTT CSADGSGKEAFF
NA TRBJ2-3 TRBD2 TRBV7-3 TGTGCCAGCAGCTACTTAGCGGGGGGTTCAGATACGCAGTATTTT CASSYLAGGSDTQYF
NA TRBJ2-5 NA TRBV15 TGTGCCACCAGCGGGCCGGGGGGCCCTTGGGAGCAGTACTTC CATSGPGGPWEQYF
NA TRBJ2-7 NA TRBV6-1 TGTGCCAGCAGTCAGGGCCCCTACGAGCAGTACTTC CASSQGPYEQYF
once TRBJ2-1 TRBD1 TRBV6-1 TGTGCCAGCAGTGAATTTGGGACAGGGGCCTACAATGAGCAGTTCTTC CASSEFGTGAYNEQFF
few TRBJ2-2 TRBD1 TRBV7-3 TGTGCCAGCAGCTTCCTAGGACAGGTCGGGGAGCTGTTTTTT CASSFLGQVGELFF
NA TRBJ2-7 TRBD1 TRBV6-6 TGTGCCAGCAGTAAACCCGGGACAGGGGGATCCTACGAGCAGTACTTC CASSKPGTGGSYEQYF
NA TRBJ1-1 NA TRBV6-1 TGTGCCAGCCCCGCCGCAGGGCAGAAGAACACTGAAGCTTTCTTT CASPAAGQKNTEAFF
once TRBJ2-6 TRBD1 TRBV5-1 TGCGCCAGCAGCTCGGGACAGCAAGGAGGGGCCAACGTCCTGACTTTC CASSSGQQGGANVLTF
NA TRBJ2-1 TRBD2 TRBV10-2 TGCGCCAGCAGTGGCTCGCGTCGGGGGGGCCCCCACAATGAGCAGTTCTTC CASSGSRRGGPHNEQFF
NA TRBJ2-3 NA TRBV28 TGTGCCAGCAGCGGCCCGTATGAGGGCACAGATACGCAGTATTTT CASSGPYEGTDTQYF
NA TRBJ1-1 NA TRBV10-1 TGCGCCAGCACATTCAGGGGTGAGAGGACTGAAGCTTTCTTT CASTFRGERTEAFF
NA TRBJ2-7 NA TRBV7-7 TGTGCTAGCAGCCAGGGGCCCCGGGCCGAGCAGTACTTC CASSQGPRAEQYF
NA TRBJ2-7 TRBD2 TRBV28 TGTGCCAAATGGAGAGGACTAGCGGCCTACGAGCAGTACTTC CAKWRGLAAYEQYF
NA TRBJ1-2 NA TRBV6-5 TGTGCCAGCAGTTACGGGGGGGCTCGAGGCTACACCTTC CASSYGGARGYTF
NA TRBJ2-1 TRBD2 TRBV5-1 TGCGCCAGCAGCCGGGGACTAGCAGTCAATGAGCAGTTCTTC CASSRGLAVNEQFF
NA TRBJ2-2 TRBD2 TRBV14 TGTGCCAGCAGCCCCGCAATGGCGGGAGAGCTTGGCGGGGAGCTGTTTTTT CASSPAMAGELGGELFF
NA TRBJ1-2 NA TRBV20-1 TGCAGTGCTAGGGGGGGTTATGGCTACACCTTC CSARGGYGYTF
NA TRBJ1-2 TRBD1 TRBV30 TGTGCCTGGATGACAGGGTACTATGGCTACACCTTC CAWMTGYYGYTF
NA TRBJ1-2 TRBD1 TRBV6-5 TGTGCCAGCAGTTACACCGGACAGGGCAACTATGGCTACACCTTC CASSYTGQGNYGYTF
NA TRBJ2-2 TRBD1 TRBV2 TGTGCCAGCAGGGACAGGGCGAACACCGGGGAGCTGTTTTTT CASRDRANTGELFF
NA TRBJ1-1 TRBD1 TRBV5-4 TGTGCCAGCAGCTTGGGACAGGGGCGAGGCACTGAAGCTTTCTTT CASSLGQGRGTEAFF
NA TRBJ1-5 NA TRBV6-5 TGTGCCAGCACCGAGGGATTTAGCAATCAGCCCCAGCATTTT CASTEGFSNQPQHF
NA TRBJ1-2 NA TRBV29-1 TGCAGCGTTGAATTAAGGGGCCCGAAACTCCATGGCTACACCTTC CSVELRGPKLHGYTF
NA TRBJ1-2 TRBD1 TRBV6-1 TGTGCCAGCAGTGAACAGGACAGGGGTGGCTACACCTTC CASSEQDRGGYTF
few TRBJ2-7 NA TRBV2 TGTGCCAGCAGTGAAGTGGGGGCGACAGACAAAAAGCAGTACTTC CASSEVGATDKKQYF
NA TRBJ1-1 TRBD1 TRBV28 TGTGCCAGCCTTCCGGGACAGGGGCTCGCTGAAGCTTTCTTT CASLPGQGLAEAFF
NA TRBJ1-5 NA TRBV7-6 TGTGCCAGCAGCTCGACAGATAGCAATCAGCCCCAGCATTTT CASSSTDSNQPQHF
once TRBJ1-2 TRBD1 TRBV10-3 TGTGCCATCAGGGGGACAGGGTTGTCCTATGGCTACACCTTC CAIRGTGLSYGYTF